This T cell receptor beta chain was obtained from a study of CD8+ T cells in alopecia areata. Study-level points and caveats: Persistence during tofacitinib was seen for many expanded lesional clones in scalp and blood. A single nonresponder leaves the baseline CD8+ expansion link to response uncertain.

cDNA serving as the sequencing template came from extracted, reverse transcribed RNA. The assay was immunoSEQ multiplex PCR, and TCRdb's table has in-frame clones only and misses some. The table lists over 150,000 clones, approximately 57% of them singletons, with over 12% in the top ten. This clone was detected a few times. Its antigen is as yet unknown. Trimming shortened V by 1 base and J by 3 bases, and 15 bases separated the two germline ends. Germline V CDR1 and CDR2: GTSNPN, SVGIG (reference sequence). This CDR3 has 16 residues. Treatment in this sample: oral pan-JAK inhibitor, 5-10 mg twice daily. Collected material from alopecia areata patients comprised lesional scalp punch biopsies and peripheral blood.

The chain employs TRBV30 and TRBJ1-4; unclear D gene. The clonotype was recovered from a human donor with alopecia areata. This material consisted of CD4+ T cells sorted from blood, taken at week 24, from a patient treated with tofacitinib. CDR3: CAWSGFPRMANEKLFF. Written as DNA, the CDR3 is TGTGCCTGGAGTGGATTTCCCCGAATGGCTAATGAAAAACTGTTTTTT.